The rows below give T cell receptor beta chains drawn from one sample of a study of sequential checkpoint blockade in melanoma. The data were produced by immunoSEQ multiplex PCR, yet TCRdb's version contains in-frame clones alone and is incomplete. The table has about 3,300 clones, under 25% seen once. The specimen was tumor tissue (inferred from file names), collected from a patient given nivolumab and ipilimumab in sequence. The receptors were sampled from a human donor with melanoma. Both conserved end residues are part of each CDR3. Fields, in order: clone size, D gene, J gene, V gene, CDR3 DNA, CDR3 protein. The D gene is left open where the match is weak. For some rows the clone size is stated as once, few or many, or as a class when expanded; others skip it.

clone_size: medium-sized; d_call: -; j_call: TRBJ1-1; v_call: TRBV11-3; cdr3_nt: TGTGCCAGCAGCTTAAACGGGGGGCTGGGCACTGAAGCTTTCTTT; cdr3_aa: CASSLNGGLGTEAFF
clone_size: many; d_call: -; j_call: TRBJ1-1; v_call: TRBV11-3; cdr3_nt: TGTGCCAGCAGCCCTAGGACAGCTGTCATGAACACTGAAGCTTTCTTT; cdr3_aa: CASSPRTAVMNTEAFF
clone_size: -; d_call: TRBD2; j_call: TRBJ2-1; v_call: TRBV14; cdr3_nt: TGTGCCAGCAGCCAAGACTGGGGGGGGCAGTTCTTC; cdr3_aa: CASSQDWGGQFF
clone_size: many; d_call: TRBD1; j_call: TRBJ2-7; v_call: TRBV11-3; cdr3_nt: TGTGCCAGCAGCCAGGGACAGGGGGTGAACTACGAGCAGTACTTC; cdr3_aa: CASSQGQGVNYEQYF
clone_size: medium-sized; d_call: TRBD1; j_call: TRBJ1-1; v_call: TRBV11-3; cdr3_nt: TGTGCCAGCAGCCGGGGACAGGACTACACTGAAGCTTTCTTT; cdr3_aa: CASSRGQDYTEAFF
clone_size: -; d_call: -; j_call: TRBJ1-2; v_call: TRBV1; cdr3_nt: TGCACCAGCAGCCAATCACCACCGACAGGCGACTATGGCTACACCTTC; cdr3_aa: CTSSQSPPTGDYGYTF
clone_size: -; d_call: TRBD2; j_call: TRBJ2-1; v_call: TRBV6-8; cdr3_nt: TGTGCCAGCAGTTACGAAGCGGGGGGGTACAATGAGCAGTTCTTC; cdr3_aa: CASSYEAGGYNEQFF
clone_size: -; d_call: -; j_call: TRBJ1-5; v_call: TRBV30; cdr3_nt: TGTGCCTGGAATCCCCAGGACGGCATTAGCAATCAGCCCCAGCATTTT; cdr3_aa: CAWNPQDGISNQPQHF
clone_size: -; d_call: -; j_call: TRBJ2-5; v_call: TRBV9; cdr3_nt: TGTGCCAGCAGTGAGGAGAATGTAGTGACCCAGTACTTC; cdr3_aa: CASSEENVVTQYF
clone_size: large; d_call: -; j_call: TRBJ2-5; v_call: TRBV6-8; cdr3_nt: TGTGCCAGCAGTTACCCACGTTCCCAAGAGACCCAGTACTTC; cdr3_aa: CASSYPRSQETQYF
clone_size: once; d_call: -; j_call: TRBJ2-2; v_call: TRBV25-1; cdr3_nt: TGTGCCAGCCAAGTAGGGTCCGGGGAATTCACCGGGGAGCTGTTTTTT; cdr3_aa: CASQVGSGEFTGELFF
clone_size: medium-sized; d_call: TRBD2; j_call: TRBJ2-1; v_call: TRBV11-3; cdr3_nt: TGTGCCAGCAACCTGATACTTAGCGGGGGGGATGAGCAGTTCTTC; cdr3_aa: CASNLILSGGDEQFF
clone_size: medium-sized; d_call: -; j_call: TRBJ1-1; v_call: TRBV6-1; cdr3_nt: TGTGCCATCAGTGAAGACGGGACTGAAGCTTTCTTT; cdr3_aa: CAISEDGTEAFF
clone_size: -; d_call: TRBD1; j_call: TRBJ1-6; v_call: TRBV19; cdr3_nt: TGTGCCAGTAGTATGGAGAACAGGGGACGCTATAATTCACCCCTCCACTTT; cdr3_aa: CASSMENRGRYNSPLHF
clone_size: -; d_call: TRBD1; j_call: TRBJ1-6; v_call: TRBV5-1; cdr3_nt: TGCGCCAGCAGCTTGGAGGGGACAGGGAATTCACCCCTCCACTTT; cdr3_aa: CASSLEGTGNSPLHF
clone_size: many; d_call: -; j_call: TRBJ2-3; v_call: TRBV7-5; cdr3_nt: TGTGCCAGCAGCTACCATAGCGGGGGGGAGGATACGCAGTATTTT; cdr3_aa: CASSYHSGGEDTQYF
clone_size: many; d_call: -; j_call: TRBJ1-2; v_call: TRBV9; cdr3_nt: TGTGCCAGCAGTGCTCCGGGGCAGGGGCTTTATGGCTACACCTTC; cdr3_aa: CASSAPGQGLYGYTF
clone_size: medium-sized; d_call: -; j_call: TRBJ1-2; v_call: TRBV6-8; cdr3_nt: TGTGCCAGCAGTTACGCCGGGACCGTCTACTATGGCTACACCTTC; cdr3_aa: CASSYAGTVYYGYTF
clone_size: hyperexpanded; d_call: -; j_call: TRBJ1-1; v_call: TRBV6-8; cdr3_nt: TGTGCCAGCAGACCTGGGTGGAACACTGAAGCTTTCTTT; cdr3_aa: CASRPGWNTEAFF
clone_size: few; d_call: TRBD1; j_call: TRBJ2-2; v_call: TRBV6-8; cdr3_nt: TGTGCCAGCAGAGGGACAGGGGGAACCGGGGAGCTGTTTTTT; cdr3_aa: CASRGTGGTGELFF
clone_size: -; d_call: TRBD2; j_call: TRBJ2-7; v_call: TRBV6-8; cdr3_nt: TGTGCCAGCAGTTGGGGGGACTATTACTACGAGCAGTACTTC; cdr3_aa: CASSWGDYYYEQYF
clone_size: few; d_call: -; j_call: TRBJ2-5; v_call: TRBV19; cdr3_nt: TGTGCCCAAAGAAGGGGAAGAGTCCAAGAGACCCAGTACTTC; cdr3_aa: CAQRRGRVQETQYF
clone_size: -; d_call: TRBD1; j_call: TRBJ2-1; v_call: TRBV29-1; cdr3_nt: TGCAGCGAAAGGACAGGACCCTACAATGAGCAGTTCTTC; cdr3_aa: CSERTGPYNEQFF
clone_size: few; d_call: -; j_call: TRBJ2-1; v_call: TRBV6-8; cdr3_nt: TGTGCCATCAGTGGATCTCTCGAATACAATGAGCAGTTCTTC; cdr3_aa: CAISGSLEYNEQFF
clone_size: few; d_call: -; j_call: TRBJ2-7; v_call: TRBV5-1; cdr3_nt: TGCGCCAGCAGCTTGGCCCTGGGCAGCCCCGAGCAGTACTTC; cdr3_aa: CASSLALGSPEQYF
clone_size: many; d_call: TRBD1; j_call: TRBJ1-2; v_call: TRBV11-3; cdr3_nt: TGTGCCAGCAGCTTAGGGACAGGGGGACTTGGCTACACCTTC; cdr3_aa: CASSLGTGGLGYTF
clone_size: few; d_call: -; j_call: TRBJ2-7; v_call: TRBV6-8; cdr3_nt: TGTGCCATTCTAAGAGACCCGGGTGCTGGGGTTTACTACGAGCAGTACTTC; cdr3_aa: CAILRDPGAGVYYEQYF
clone_size: many; d_call: TRBD2; j_call: TRBJ2-7; v_call: TRBV11-3; cdr3_nt: TGTGCCAGCAGCTCCAGACTAGCGGGGGGCTACGAGCAGTACTTC; cdr3_aa: CASSSRLAGGYEQYF
clone_size: -; d_call: TRBD1; j_call: TRBJ1-2; v_call: TRBV6-8; cdr3_nt: TGTGCCAGCAGCCTATCCCGTACAGGGGGAACCTATGGCTACACCTTC; cdr3_aa: CASSLSRTGGTYGYTF
clone_size: many; d_call: TRBD2; j_call: TRBJ2-5; v_call: TRBV11-3; cdr3_nt: TGTGCCAGCAGCGTGACCGGGACTAGCGGGGTGGGGTCCCAAGAGACCCAGTACTTC; cdr3_aa: CASSVTGTSGVGSQETQYF
clone_size: few; d_call: -; j_call: TRBJ2-7; v_call: TRBV30; cdr3_nt: TGTGCCTGGAGACCCCGGGACATTTCCTACGAGCAGTACTTC; cdr3_aa: CAWRPRDISYEQYF
clone_size: -; d_call: TRBD2; j_call: TRBJ2-5; v_call: TRBV11-3; cdr3_nt: TGTGCCAGCAGCTTACGGTCGGCGGGGGAAGAGACCCAGTACTTC; cdr3_aa: CASSLRSAGEETQYF
clone_size: -; d_call: -; j_call: TRBJ1-4; v_call: TRBV19; cdr3_nt: TGTGCCAGTAGGGGGGCACAGCATAATGAAAAACTGTTTTTT; cdr3_aa: CASRGAQHNEKLFF